A single sample is the source of the 20 T cell receptor beta chains below, sequenced in a study of blood T cell repertoires in COVID-19. Only in-frame clones appear in the TCRdb table, and some are missing; sequencing was by immunoSEQ multiplex PCR. Of under 85,000 clones in the sample, 70% to 90% were seen once. Sequenced material: peripheral blood. The origin of the receptors is a human donor in a cohort sampled during active COVID-19.

The chain carries TRBV5-1 and TRBJ1-3; perhaps TRBD1 as D (5 bases). Trimming removed 4 bases from V and 0 bases from J, with 8 bases in between. The CDR3 length is 14 residues. CDR1 is SGHRS and CDR2 is YFSETQ in the germline V gene. For the CDR3, the DNA is TGCGCCAGCAGCGGAGGGACCTCTGGAAACACCATATATTTT. Translated, it gives CASSGGTSGNTIYF.

Concerning this clone itself: It is unclear where the CDR3 begins or ends on the DNA, so no DNA is shown, and the CDR3 is as TCRdb lists it. The chain carries TRBV6-5 and TRBJ2-2; the DNA was not used to check the table's D call, TRBD1. From germline, CDR1 is MNHEY and CDR2 SVGAGI. The CDR3 totals 15 residues, both ends included. This CDR3 is CASSSSGQGGGELFF.

A few counts support this clone. The chain has TRBV2 and TRBJ2-7; D is unresolved. V gave up 5 bases and J gave up 2 bases, with 10 bases separating them. In germline, CDR1 is SNHLY, CDR2 FYNNEI. The CDR3 extends over 13 amino acids. CDR3 DNA: TGTGCCAGCAGTAAACTCCCAACCTACGAGCAGTACTTC. As protein: CASSKLPTYEQYF.

The chain uses TRBV19 and TRBJ2-5; D may be TRBD1 (6 bases). Germline loops: CDR1 LNHDA, CDR2 SQIVND (reference sequence). The CDR3 is made up of 13 amino acids. Trimming removed 9 bases from V and 5 bases from J, with 16 bases in between. The CDR3 spells CARDHRVVETQYF. DNA for the CDR3: TGTGCCAGAGATCACAGGGTAGTGGAGACCCAGTACTTC.

The CDR3: CAISAGQNNQETQYF. CDR3 bases: TGTGCCATCAGTGCTGGACAGAATAATCAAGAGACCCAGTACTTC. The chain has TRBV10-3 and TRBJ2-5; D might be TRBD1 (6 bases). This CDR3 has 15 amino acids. Germline V gene lookup returns CDR1 ENHRY and CDR2 SYGVKD. The ends were cut back, 4 bases at V and 2 bases at J, with 14 bases in the middle.

This clone was seen once. In DNA form, the CDR3 reads TGTGCCAGCAGTTCCCCGGGGGGGAGATCCAATGAGCAGTTCTTC. Amino acids: CASSSPGGRSNEQFF. The chain joins TRBV27 to TRBJ2-1, with 8 bases matching TRBD2. The junction had 8 bases not matched to a gene; V was cut back by 4 bases and J by 6 bases. The CDR3 loop spans 15 amino acids. Germline V CDR1 and CDR2: MNHEY, SMNVEV (reference sequence).

The table lists this clone with a count of one. This sequence joins TRBV29-1 and TRBJ2-7; possibly TRBD2 for D (6 bases). CDR1 is SQVTM, CDR2 ANQGSEA, per germline. V was trimmed by 4 bases and J by 3 bases, leaving 13 bases between them. This CDR3 is 13 amino acids long. CDR3 amino acids: CSVGGASLYEQYF. CDR3 sequence (DNA): TGCAGCGTTGGCGGGGCCAGCCTCTACGAGCAGTACTTC.

Details on this clone: The junction differs from germline at one of its ends, possibly a read error. In DNA form, the CDR3 reads TGTGCCAGCAAAACAGGGAACCAGGAGACCCAGTACTTC. This codes for CASKTGNQETQYF. The chain couples TRBV6-6 to TRBJ2-5; tentative D call: TRBD1 (6 bases). This CDR3 spans 13 amino acids. Per the germline V gene, CDR1 is MNHNY and CDR2 is SVGAGI (reference sequence).

The V gene is TRBV9, the J gene TRBJ2-5, with 10 bases matching TRBD2. The germline V gene has CDR1 SGDLS and CDR2 YYNGEE. Trimming at V came to 2 bases and at J to 0 bases, leaving 7 bases not matched to a gene. This CDR3 has 17 residues. The DNA of the CDR3 is TGTGCCAGCAGCGTCGGGTCTAGCGGGGGAGACCAAGAGACCCAGTACTTC. It specifies CASSVGSSGGDQETQYF.

The rearrangement joins TRBV6-1 to TRBJ2-2, with TRBD1 identical over 7 bases. Per germline, CDR1 MNHNS and CDR2 SASEGT. J was trimmed by 4 bases and V by 3 bases; bases with no gene match: 5. The CDR3 is 15 residues long. Here the CDR3 DNA reads TGTGCCAGCAGTGAGGTCGGGACAGCCACCGGGGAGCTGTTTTTT. Translated, it gives CASSEVGTATGELFF.

The chain links TRBV12-3 or TRBV12-4 to TRBJ1-6; D is uncertain. The CDR3 loop spans 12 amino acids. Trimming took 6 bases from V and 13 from J, leaving 13 bases between them. CDR3 amino acids: CASRREGGPLHF. The CDR3 DNA sequence: TGTGCCAGCAGACGGGAGGGAGGGCCCCTCCACTTT.

CDR3 in amino acids: CASSQTLRGGYTF. CDR3 nucleotides: TGTGCCAGCAGCCAGACCCTCAGAGGTGGCTACACCTTC. This chain links TRBV5-5 with TRBJ1-2; D is unresolved. The CDR3 totals 13 residues. In germline, CDR1 is SGHKS, CDR2 YYEKEE (reference sequence). Trimming left V 4 bases short and J 7 bases short, with 14 bases between.

This clone was picked up one time. This chain connects TRBV30 to TRBJ1-1; D might be TRBD1 (5 bases). The CDR3 is 15 residues long. CDR1 is GTSNPN, CDR2 SVGIG, per germline (reference sequence). V was pared by 0 bases and J by 4 bases, with 15 bases between. The CDR3 nucleotides are TGTGCCTGGAGTGTAGAATCAAGGGGAATCACTGAAGCTTTCTTT. This codes for CAWSVESRGITEAFF.

CDR3 region: CASSQDNRPNSPLHF. CDR3 bases: TGTGCCAGCAGCCAAGATAACAGGCCGAATTCACCCCTCCACTTT. The rearrangement uses TRBV3-1 (or the pseudogene TRBV3-2) and TRBJ1-6; tentative D call: TRBD1 (5 bases). Germline V CDR1 and CDR2: LGHDT, YNNKEL (reference sequence). The CDR3 length is 15 residues. Trimming removed 0 bases at V and 7 bases at J, with 10 bases between.

The rearrangement joins TRBV2 to TRBJ2-4; TRBD2 might be the D (5 bases). The germline V gene has CDR1 SNHLY and CDR2 FYNNEI. The CDR3 loop spans 13 amino acids. Trimming shortened V by 4 bases and J by 6 bases, and 10 bases separated the two germline ends. The CDR3 is CASSGLAGNIQYF. CDR3 bases: TGTGCCAGCAGTGGGCTAGCAGGAAACATTCAGTACTTC.

The chain couples TRBV6-5 to TRBJ2-7, with 8 bases identical to TRBD1. Germline CDR1 is MNHEY and CDR2 is SVGAGI. Trimming took 8 bases from V and 5 from J; bases not matched to a gene: 11. CDR3 length equals 14 residues. CDR3 loop: CASSAGTGMNEQYF. In DNA, the CDR3 is TGTGCCAGCTCTGCCGGGACAGGCATGAACGAGCAGTACTTC.

This clone was seen a single time. The chain joins TRBV18 to TRBJ1-1, with TRBD1 matching over 8 bases. Germline loops: CDR1 KGHSH, CDR2 LQKENI. V trimming: 2 bases; J trimming: 0 bases; junction bases outside the gene matches: 2. The CDR3 has 15 residues. CDR3 protein: CASSPGTGMNTEAFF. In nucleotides, the CDR3 is TGTGCCAGCTCACCAGGGACAGGAATGAACACTGAAGCTTTCTTT.

The chain recombines TRBV3-1 (or the pseudogene TRBV3-2) with TRBJ2-7; 7 nucleotides agree with TRBD1. The CDR3 is 16 residues long. Germline assignment: CDR1 LGHDT and CDR2 YNNKEL (reference sequence). Trimming cost V 0 bases and J 3 bases; bases outside gene matches: 8. Here the CDR3 DNA reads TGTGCCAGCAGCCAAGAGAAAGGGGGCCCCCTCTACGAGCAGTACTTC. Translating gives CASSQEKGGPLYEQYF.

The V call is TRBV3-1 (or the pseudogene TRBV3-2), the J call TRBJ1-1, with unresolved D. CDR3 length: 12 amino acids. CDR1 is LGHDT, CDR2 YNNKEL, per germline (reference sequence). Trimming cost V 1 base and J 10 bases, with 10 bases left between them. The CDR3, as DNA: TGTGCCAGCAGCCAAGGGCGGAGCCTAGCTTTCTTT. Encoded protein: CASSQGRSLAFF.

This clone appeared a few times. The chain recombines TRBV3-1 (or the pseudogene TRBV3-2) with TRBJ1-6; D is perhaps TRBD1 (6 bases). CDR3 length: 15 residues. V lost 3 bases and J lost 13, with 19 bases in between. Per germline, CDR1 LGHDT and CDR2 YNNKEL (reference sequence). CDR3 protein: CASSQGAWGNIPLHF. CDR3 coding DNA: TGTGCCAGCAGCCAGGGGGCCTGGGGGAATATCCCCCTCCACTTT.